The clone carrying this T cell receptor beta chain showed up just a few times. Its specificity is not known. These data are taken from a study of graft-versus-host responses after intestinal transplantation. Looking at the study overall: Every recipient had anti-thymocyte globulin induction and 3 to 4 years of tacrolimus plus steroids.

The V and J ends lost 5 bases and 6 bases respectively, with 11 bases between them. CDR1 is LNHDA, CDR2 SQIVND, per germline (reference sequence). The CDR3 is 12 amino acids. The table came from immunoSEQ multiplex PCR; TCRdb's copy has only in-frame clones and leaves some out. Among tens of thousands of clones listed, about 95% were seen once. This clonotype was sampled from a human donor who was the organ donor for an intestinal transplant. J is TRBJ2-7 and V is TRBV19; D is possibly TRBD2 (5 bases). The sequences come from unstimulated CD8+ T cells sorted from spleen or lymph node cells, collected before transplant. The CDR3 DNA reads TGTGCCAGTAGTTCAGACGGGGTCGAGCAGTACTTC. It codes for CASSSDGVEQYF.